These T cell receptor beta chains were read from a single sample in a study of neurological immune-mediated disorders. One entry per CDR3 protein results from TCRdb running MiXCR on the 5' RACE reads. The sample carries tens of thousands of distinct CDR3 sequences, about a sixth recorded once. The sequenced sample was PBMCs. The receptors shown here come from a woman in her 40s in good health. Each CDR3 is given with its conserved first and last residue. Fields, in order: clone size, V gene, J gene, D gene, CDR3 protein, CDR3 DNA. A D gene is named only where the DNA matches it firmly. For some rows the clone size is stated as once, few or many, or as a class when expanded; others skip it.

clone size: .; V gene: TRBV20-1; J gene: TRBJ2-2; D gene: .; CDR3 protein: CSATTGRNTVELFF; CDR3 DNA: TGCAGTGCTACCACAGGCAGGAACACCGTGGAGCTGTTTTTT
clone size: many; V gene: TRBV15; J gene: TRBJ2-3; D gene: .; CDR3 protein: CATSRDGSDTQYF; CDR3 DNA: TGTGCCACCAGCAGAGATGGATCAGATACGCAGTATTTT
clone size: many; V gene: TRBV4-3; J gene: TRBJ1-2; D gene: .; CDR3 protein: CASSQEDAPSGGYTF; CDR3 DNA: TGCGCCAGCAGCCAAGAAGATGCCCCCTCGGGTGGCTACACCTTC
clone size: .; V gene: TRBV20-1; J gene: TRBJ2-1; D gene: .; CDR3 protein: CSAHTKWGMNEQFF; CDR3 DNA: TGCAGTGCCCACACGAAATGGGGGATGAATGAGCAGTTCTTC
clone size: many; V gene: TRBV12-3/TRBV12-4; J gene: TRBJ2-7; D gene: .; CDR3 protein: CASSYGGGRNEQYF; CDR3 DNA: TGTGCCAGCAGTTATGGGGGGGGCCGGAACGAGCAGTACTTC
clone size: many; V gene: TRBV5-1; J gene: TRBJ1-6; D gene: .; CDR3 protein: CASSLGRADSPLHF; CDR3 DNA: TGCGCCAGCAGCTTGGGCAGGGCGGATTCACCCCTCCACTTT
clone size: many; V gene: TRBV6-2/TRBV6-3; J gene: TRBJ1-5; D gene: TRBD1; CDR3 protein: CASRTDRATGRNQPQHF; CDR3 DNA: TGTGCCAGCAGAACCGACAGGGCCACAGGGCGCAATCAGCCCCAGCATTTT
clone size: .; V gene: TRBV6-2/TRBV6-3; J gene: TRBJ2-1; D gene: TRBD2; CDR3 protein: CASSCRTSGGPSSYNDQFF; CDR3 DNA: TGTGCCAGCAGTTGCCGGACTAGCGGGGGCCCAAGCTCCTACAATGACCAGTTCTTC
clone size: many; V gene: TRBV15; J gene: TRBJ2-4; D gene: TRBD2; CDR3 protein: CATSRQREGNIQYF; CDR3 DNA: TGTGCCACCAGCAGACAAAGGGAGGGGAACATTCAGTACTTC
clone size: many; V gene: TRBV27; J gene: TRBJ2-2; D gene: TRBD1; CDR3 protein: CASSLTTGDYTGELFF; CDR3 DNA: TGTGCCAGCAGTTTAACGACAGGGGATTACACCGGGGAGCTGTTTTTT